This T cell receptor beta chain came from a study of Ad26.COV2.S vaccination and SARS-CoV-2 variants. Study in general: The donor was enrolled in the Ad26.COV2.S arm of the COV1001 trial. The vaccine Ad26.COV2.S was put into the muscle once, or twice with 56 days between. Overall study results and limits: Non-spike TCR breadth did not differ much between vaccine and placebo recipients.

The sample's treatment: roughly 18 received Ad26.COV2.S at low or high dose, single or two shots; about 5 received placebo; per-sample allocation not given. Sampling took place 63 days after the first vaccine or placebo injection. The study used a vaccine consisting of an Ad26 vector that expressed Wuhan-strain SARS-CoV-2 spike. Points on this clone: What it binds is unknown.

TCRdb's copy holds only in-frame clones and misses some; the assay was immunoSEQ multiplex PCR. The repertoire holds about 350,000 clones, with about 88% as singletons. With 5 bases removed from V and 3 bases from J, the gap between germline ends came to 22 bases. The CDR3 is 17 residues long. Per germline, CDR1 MNHNY and CDR2 SVGAGI (reference sequence). The source was peripheral blood, collected in a trial of Ad26.COV2.S vaccine versus placebo. This rearrangement joins TRBV6-6 to TRBJ1-2; maybe TRBD1 (5 bases). The sequence was obtained from a person aged 18-65 years who received the Ad26.COV2.S COVID-19 vaccine or a placebo. CDR3 in amino acids: CASSPARSFDSHYGYTF. The CDR3 DNA follows: TGTGCCAGCAGTCCGGCCCGCTCATTTGACAGCCACTATGGCTACACCTTC.